These 25 T cell receptor beta chains were all obtained from the same sample, sequenced in a study of naive and memory T cell subsets. Study conclusions and caveats: A few larger clonotypes appeared in naive repertoires, especially CD8, possibly memory cells re-expressing CD45RA.

Antigens for these TCRs are unknown. An equimolar mix of two oligonucleotides served as the beta constant-region primer for TRBC1 and TRBC2. Four rounds of PCR amplified the ligated cDNA using nested alpha and beta constant-region primers plus SP2. Each CDR3 protein is one row after TCRdb ran MiXCR on the UMI-ligation and nested PCR reads. The sample holds roughly 92,000 distinct CDR3 sequences; 11% are singletons and the top ten take more than 0.13%. The sample taken for sequencing was naive CD4+ T cells from blood. The receptors were gathered from a human donor in good health.

As for this clonotype: One end of the junction fails to match germline, which may point to a read error. The chain combines TRBV7-2 with TRBJ1-1; D gene uncertain. The germline V gene encodes CDR1 SGHTA and CDR2 FQGNSA. This CDR3 region has 12 residues. DNA of the CDR3: TGTGCCAGCAGCTCCCGCGTTGGTCCGGAAACTTTT. It encodes CASSSRVGPETF.

The chain recombines TRBV2 with TRBJ1-4; D gene uncertain. The germline V gene has CDR1 SNHLY and CDR2 FYNNEI. CDR3 length equals 15 residues. V lost 7 bases, J lost 5 bases, and 17 bases lay in between. CDR3 sequence (DNA): TGTGCCAGCAATTCCCCGACGGCCCAAAATGAAAAACTGTTTTTT. It yields the protein CASNSPTAQNEKLFF. Full variable domain (missing parts from reference TRBV2 and TRBJ1-4): EPEVTQTPSHQVTQMGQEVILRCVPISNHLYFYWYRQILGQKVEFLVSFYNNEISEKSEIFDDQFSVERPDGSNFTLKIRSTKLEDSAMYFCASNSPTAQNEKLFFGSGTQLSVL.

Only a few counts were recorded for this clonotype. The chain couples TRBV28 to TRBJ1-3; D unclear. Per the germline V gene, CDR1 is MDHEN and CDR2 is SYDVKM. The CDR3 runs 14 residues. Trimming pared 6 bases from V and 7 bases from J, leaving 16 bases between. The CDR3 loop is CASSPPAGLNTIYF. DNA of the CDR3: TGTGCCAGCAGCCCCCCCGCGGGTTTGAACACCATATATTTT.

This clonotype was recorded a few times. This rearrangement joins TRBV6-4 to TRBJ2-3, with 8 bases identical to TRBD2. In germline, CDR1 is MRHNA, CDR2 SNTAGT. V shed 5 bases, J shed 6 bases, and the junction held 7 bases outside the gene matches. The CDR3 has 14 amino acids. CDR3 region: CASSHRGGQDTQYF. DNA of the CDR3: TGTGCCAGCAGTCACCGGGGGGGCCAGGATACGCAGTATTTT.

This clonotype was observed at least ten times. A junction end diverges from the germline sequence, so it may reflect a read error. J is TRBJ2-7 and V is TRBV7-7; 8 bases are shared with TRBD1. Germline V CDR1 and CDR2: SSHAT, FNYEAQ (reference sequence). The CDR3 has 13 amino acids. The CDR3: CASSSGQGVEQYF. CDR3 bases: TGTGCTAGCAGCTCCGGACAGGGTGTCGAGCAGTACTTC.

This clonotype was detected many times. CDR3 nucleotides: TGTGCCAGCAGCACGAACCGGGACCGACGTCGGGATACGCAGTATTTT. It is translated as CASSTNRDRRRDTQYF. This rearrangement joins TRBV7-2 to TRBJ2-3; possibly TRBD1 or TRBD2 for D (5 bases each). V dropped 5 bases and J dropped 6 bases, with 21 bases sitting between them. The CDR3 runs 16 residues. Germline-derived CDR1 and CDR2 are SGHTA and FQGNSA.

This clonotype was picked up a small number of times. The gene calls are TRBV6-2 or TRBV6-3 and TRBJ1-6; D ambiguous. Germline values: CDR1 MNHEY, CDR2 SVGEGT. Deletions cut 7 bases from V and 14 bases from J, with 12 bases between. The CDR3 covers 11 residues. The CDR3 DNA reads TGTGCCAGCAACAACCCGGGAACCCTCCACTTT. Translation: CASNNPGTLHF.

The gene calls are TRBV12-3 or TRBV12-4 and TRBJ2-7, with D perhaps matching TRBD1 (6 bases). V lost 5 bases and J lost 13, with 21 bases in between. This CDR3 is 13 amino acids long. CDR3 protein: CASSQTGTTSEYF. The CDR3 region has the DNA TGTGCCAGCAGTCAAACCGGGACAACCAGCGAATACTTC.

This clonotype was counted between two and nine times. The chain couples TRBV28 to TRBJ2-1, with no clear D. The germline CDR1 and CDR2 sequences are MDHEN and SYDVKM. This CDR3 contains 13 residues. Between the trimmed V and J ends, which lost 2 bases and 6 bases, there was a span of 8 bases. The CDR3 sequence: CASSLLATNEQFF. CDR3 sequence (DNA): TGTGCCAGCAGTTTACTTGCTACCAATGAGCAGTTCTTC.

This clonotype was counted at least ten times. The rearrangement joins TRBV27 to TRBJ2-3, with 11 bases aligning to TRBD2. CDR1 MNHEY and CDR2 SMNVEV come from the germline V gene (reference sequence). This CDR3 has 15 residues. V lost 3 bases to trimming and J lost 5 bases; unmatched junction nucleotides: 4. CDR3 nucleotide sequence: TGTGCCAGCAGTTTTAGCGGGGGGGCCGTAGATACGCAGTATTTT. Translated: CASSFSGGAVDTQYF.

J is TRBJ1-6 and V is TRBV5-5, with D possibly being TRBD1 (6 bases). This CDR3 is built from 14 residues. The germline CDR1 and CDR2 sequences are SGHKS and YYEKEE (reference sequence). Trimming pared 3 bases from V and 14 bases from J, leaving 18 bases between. This CDR3 reads CASSYQQGYHTLHF. CDR3 coding DNA: TGTGCCAGCAGCTACCAACAGGGTTACCATACCCTCCACTTT. Full variable domain (outside the CDR3, taken from reference TRBV5-5 and TRBJ1-6): DAGVTQSPTHLIKTRGQQVTLRCSPISGHKSVSWYQQVLGQGPQFIFQYYEKEERGRGNFPDRFSARQFPNYSSELNVNALLLGDSALYLCASSYQQGYHTLHFGNGTRLTVT.

This rearrangement joins TRBV29-1 to TRBJ2-7; possibly TRBD2 for D (5 bases). V was clipped by 1 base and J by 7 bases, with 14 bases between them. The CDR3 spans 13 residues. CDR1 and CDR2 (germline): SQVTM, ANQGSEA. In DNA form, the CDR3 reads TGCAGCGTTGAAGTGGGAAGATCGGGGGAGCAGTACTTC. Amino acid sequence: CSVEVGRSGEQYF.

Many counts were recorded for this clonotype. The chain has TRBV5-1 and TRBJ1-1; no reliable D call. CDR1 and CDR2 from the germline V gene are SGHRS and YFSETQ. CDR3 length: 14 residues. V lost 4 bases and J 1 base, leaving 11 bases between the germline ends. The CDR3 sequence is CASSREAANTEAFF. The CDR3 DNA reads TGCGCCAGCAGCAGAGAAGCAGCGAACACTGAAGCTTTCTTT.

This clonotype came up many times. V usage is TRBV7-2 and J usage is TRBJ1-5; a weak D match, TRBD1 (6 bases). V lost 5 bases to trimming and J lost 3 bases, with 11 bases between them. Germline CDR1 reads SGHTA; CDR2 reads FQGNSA. The CDR3 length is 14 residues. CDR3 DNA: TGTGCCAGCAGCATCGGACAGAACAATCAGCCCCAGCATTTT. Its protein product is CASSIGQNNQPQHF.

The chain recombines TRBV20-1 with TRBJ2-7; a possible D gene is TRBD1 (5 bases). Trimming cost V 2 bases and J 1 base, with 12 bases left between them. CDR1 is DFQATT and CDR2 is SNEGSKA in the germline V gene (reference sequence). The CDR3 has 14 residues. CDR3 region: CSARNLQGSYEQYF. Written as DNA, the CDR3 is TGCAGTGCTAGAAATCTTCAGGGTTCCTACGAGCAGTACTTC.

In this sample, this clonotype turned up a few times. The chain carries TRBV7-9 and TRBJ1-1, with D tentatively TRBD1 (6 bases). Trimming pared 5 bases from V and 1 base from J, leaving 11 bases between. Germline loops: CDR1 SEHNR, CDR2 FQNEAQ (reference sequence). The CDR3 spans 14 residues. The CDR3 loop reads CASSPWGRNTEAFF. CDR3 sequence (DNA): TGTGCCAGCAGCCCTTGGGGGCGGAACACTGAAGCTTTCTTT.

This chain joins TRBV12-3 or TRBV12-4 and TRBJ1-1; D gene ambiguous. The ends were cut back, 6 bases at V and 5 bases at J, with 16 bases in the middle. There are 14 residues in the CDR3. CDR3 loop: CASSRRVVYTEAFF. In DNA, the CDR3 is TGTGCCAGCAGCCGGAGGGTTGTGTATACTGAAGCTTTCTTT.

This chain's CDR3 is CASSQDFGGGRGFYNEQFF. In DNA form, the CDR3 reads TGCGCCAGCAGCCAAGATTTTGGGGGGGGACGGGGCTTCTACAATGAGCAGTTCTTC. J is TRBJ2-1 and V is TRBV4-3, with 7 bases that match TRBD2. The CDR3 has 19 amino acids. J gave up 3 bases and V 0 bases, and 14 bases lay outside the gene matches. From germline, CDR1 is LGHNA and CDR2 YSLEER.

There are many counts of this clonotype. The J gene is TRBJ2-1, the V gene TRBV7-9, with D perhaps TRBD1 or TRBD2 (5 bases each). Germline CDR1 and CDR2: SEHNR and FQNEAQ (reference sequence). V was pared by 5 bases and J by 7 bases, with 15 bases between. The CDR3 is made up of 14 amino acids. The CDR3: CASSDWDGANEQFF. CDR3 DNA sequence: TGTGCCAGCAGCGATTGGGACGGTGCAAATGAGCAGTTCTTC.

The table lists this clonotype with a few counts. This chain uses TRBV18 with TRBJ2-6; TRBD1 matches 7 bases. Germline-derived CDR1 and CDR2 are KGHSH and LQKENI. Trimming cost V 4 bases and J 2 bases; bases outside gene matches: 14. This CDR3 comprises 19 residues. The CDR3 DNA reads as TGTGCCAGCTCACTTGTTGGGAGACAGGGAGCTCCTGGGGCCAACGTCCTGACTTTC. Residues: CASSLVGRQGAPGANVLTF.

This clonotype was seen only a few times. The rearrangement joins TRBV12-5 to TRBJ2-3; D unresolved. Trimming stripped 1 base from V and 1 base from J, with 12 bases between. The length of the CDR3 is 16 residues. CDR1 and CDR2 (germline): LGHNT, FRNRAP. The CDR3 region is CASGLDPAVGTDTQYF. In DNA form, the CDR3 reads TGTGCTAGTGGTTTGGACCCCGCCGTCGGCACAGATACGCAGTATTTT.

Only a few counts were recorded for this clonotype. V is TRBV7-9 and J is TRBJ2-7; unclear D gene. The V gene's germline CDR1 is SEHNR and CDR2 FQNEAQ (reference sequence). The CDR3 is 13 residues long. The V and J ends lost 5 bases and 0 bases respectively, with 8 bases between them. In DNA, the CDR3 is TGTGCCAGCAGCCGCGGTGACTCCTACGAGCAGTACTTC. Its translation: CASSRGDSYEQYF.

This clonotype has just a few counts. This rearrangement joins TRBV4-2 to TRBJ2-7; 9 nucleotides agree with TRBD2. The CDR3 runs to 17 residues. V trimming: 1 base; J trimming: 1 base; junction bases outside the gene matches: 8. Germline V gene data show CDR1 as LGHNA and CDR2 as YNFKEQ. The CDR3 DNA follows: TGTGCCAGCAGCCAAGTTGGTCCGGGACTAGCATCCTACGAGCAGTACTTC. It yields the protein CASSQVGPGLASYEQYF.

The chain links TRBV5-4 to TRBJ2-3; no firm D call. Germline CDR1 is SGHNT and CDR2 is YYREEE (reference sequence). The V end lost 0 bases, the J end lost 7 bases, and 15 bases lay between the germline ends. The CDR3 runs 15 residues. The CDR3 nucleotides are TGTGCCAGCAGCTTGGTCGGCAGCCTTGGATATACGCAGTATTTT. The encoded protein is CASSLVGSLGYTQYF.

This clonotype was observed many times. This sequence joins TRBV6-5 and TRBJ1-5, with D possibly being TRBD1 (5 bases). V dropped 4 bases and J dropped 7 bases, with 11 bases sitting between them. The germline CDR1 and CDR2 sequences are MNHEY and SVGAGI. The CDR3 spans 13 residues. The CDR3 nucleotides read TGTGCCAGCAGTTGGGACCCCGGGCAGCCCCAGCATTTT. Encoded protein: CASSWDPGQPQHF.